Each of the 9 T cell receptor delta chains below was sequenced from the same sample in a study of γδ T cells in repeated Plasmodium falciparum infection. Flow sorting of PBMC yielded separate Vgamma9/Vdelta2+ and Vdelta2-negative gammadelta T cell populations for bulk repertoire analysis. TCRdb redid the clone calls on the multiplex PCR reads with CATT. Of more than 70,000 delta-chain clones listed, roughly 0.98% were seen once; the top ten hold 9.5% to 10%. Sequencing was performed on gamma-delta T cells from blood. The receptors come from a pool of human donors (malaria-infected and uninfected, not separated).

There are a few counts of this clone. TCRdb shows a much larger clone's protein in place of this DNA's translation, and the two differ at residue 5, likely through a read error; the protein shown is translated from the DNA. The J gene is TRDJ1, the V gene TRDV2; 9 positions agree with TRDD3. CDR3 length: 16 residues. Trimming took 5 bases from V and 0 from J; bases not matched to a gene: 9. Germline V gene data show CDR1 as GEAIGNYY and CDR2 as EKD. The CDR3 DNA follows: TGTGCCTGTGTCGGTACTGGGGGAGCGTACACCGATAAACTCATCTTT. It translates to CACVGTGGAYTDKLIF.

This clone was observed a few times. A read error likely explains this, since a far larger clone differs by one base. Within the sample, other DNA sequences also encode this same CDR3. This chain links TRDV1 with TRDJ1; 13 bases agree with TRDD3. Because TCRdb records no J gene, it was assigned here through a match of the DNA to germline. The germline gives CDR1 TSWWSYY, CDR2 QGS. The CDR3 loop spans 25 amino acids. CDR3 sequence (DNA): TGTGCTCTTGGGGAACTTTGGTCTTCCTACGTAGGGCAGGCGTACTGGGGGATACGGACCGACAAACTCATCTTT. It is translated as CALGELWSSYVGQAYWGIRTDKLIF.

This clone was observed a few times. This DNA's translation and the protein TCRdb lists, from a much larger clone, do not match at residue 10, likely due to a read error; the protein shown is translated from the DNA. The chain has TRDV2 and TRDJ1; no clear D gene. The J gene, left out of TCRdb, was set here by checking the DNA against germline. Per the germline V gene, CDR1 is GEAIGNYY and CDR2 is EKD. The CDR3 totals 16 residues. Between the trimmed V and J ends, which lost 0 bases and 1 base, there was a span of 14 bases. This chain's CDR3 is CACDTRIAPCTDKLIF. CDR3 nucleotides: TGTGCCTGTGACACCCGTATCGCCCCGTGCACCGATAAACTCATCTTT.

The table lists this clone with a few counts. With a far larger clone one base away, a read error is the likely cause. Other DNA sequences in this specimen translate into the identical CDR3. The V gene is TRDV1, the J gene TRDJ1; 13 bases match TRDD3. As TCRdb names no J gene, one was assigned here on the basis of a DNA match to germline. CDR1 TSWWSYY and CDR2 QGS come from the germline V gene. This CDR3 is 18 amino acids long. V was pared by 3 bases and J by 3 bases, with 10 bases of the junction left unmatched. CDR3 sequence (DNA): TGTGCTCTTGGGGAGCGCTACAACTGGGGGATACGATCCGATAAACTCATCTTT. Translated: CALGERYNWGIRSDKLIF.

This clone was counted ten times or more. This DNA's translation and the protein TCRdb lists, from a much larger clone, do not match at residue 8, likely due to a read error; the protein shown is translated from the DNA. CDR3: CALGELTPLRYWGPPATDKLIF. In DNA, the CDR3 is TGTGCTCTTGGGGAACTAACCCCTCTCAGATACTGGGGGCCGCCGGCCACCGATAAACTCATCTTT. The rearrangement joins TRDV1 to TRDJ1, with 8 nucleotides matching TRDD3. The J gene, not given by TCRdb, was assigned here from a germline match of the nucleotide sequence. The CDR3 extends over 22 amino acids. Per the germline V gene, CDR1 is TSWWSYY and CDR2 is QGS. The J segment lost 1 base and the V segment lost 0 bases, leaving 22 bases of the junction unmatched.

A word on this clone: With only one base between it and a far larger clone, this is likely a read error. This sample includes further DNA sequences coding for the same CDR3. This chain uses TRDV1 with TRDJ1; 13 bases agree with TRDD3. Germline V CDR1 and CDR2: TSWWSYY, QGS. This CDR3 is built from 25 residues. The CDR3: CALGELPFTRTGGYARRLYTDKLIF. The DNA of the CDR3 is TGTGCGCTTGGGGAATTACCTTTCACAAGGACTGGGGGATACGCGCGCCGACTGTACACCGATAAACTCATCTTT.

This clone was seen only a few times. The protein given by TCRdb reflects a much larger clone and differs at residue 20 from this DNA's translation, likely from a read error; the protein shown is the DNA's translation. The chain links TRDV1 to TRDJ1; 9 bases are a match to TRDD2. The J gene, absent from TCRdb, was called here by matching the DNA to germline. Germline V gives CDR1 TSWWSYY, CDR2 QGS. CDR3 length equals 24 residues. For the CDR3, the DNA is TGTGCTCTTGGGGAACAGGGCCTTCCTACGCTCTGGGATGCTACTGGGGACAACACCGGTAAACTCATCTTT. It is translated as CALGEQGLPTLWDATGDNTGKLIF.

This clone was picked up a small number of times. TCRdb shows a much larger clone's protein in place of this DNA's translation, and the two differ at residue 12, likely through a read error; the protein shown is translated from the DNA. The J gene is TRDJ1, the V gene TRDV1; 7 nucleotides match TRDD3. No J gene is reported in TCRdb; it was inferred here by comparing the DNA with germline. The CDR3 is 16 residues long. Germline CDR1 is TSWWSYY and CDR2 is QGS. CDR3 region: CALGEEADTCTNKLIF. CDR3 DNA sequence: TGTGCTCTTGGGGAAGAGGCGGATACGTGCACCAATAAACTCATCTTT.

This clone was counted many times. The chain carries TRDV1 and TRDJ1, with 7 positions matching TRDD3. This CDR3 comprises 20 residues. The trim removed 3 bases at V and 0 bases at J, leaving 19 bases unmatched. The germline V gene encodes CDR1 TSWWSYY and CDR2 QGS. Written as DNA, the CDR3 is TGTGCTCTTGGGGACCCTACGCTGGGGGTTCCGACTAAAGACACCGATAAACTCATCTTT. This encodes CALGDPTLGVPTKDTDKLIF.